A selection of T cell receptor beta chains follows, all from one sample in a study of a mutant IDH1 vaccine in newly diagnosed glioma. These receptors have no identified antigens. TCRdb's copy holds only in-frame clones and misses some; the assay was immunoSEQ multiplex PCR. The table records around 45,000 clones, 88% of them present only once. Specimen: PBMCs, collected from a glioma patient whose treatment included an IDH1 peptide vaccine. Receptor source: a woman aged 40-49 years with glioma. Each CDR3 is given with its conserved first and last residue. D genes are given only for firm matches. Part of the rows lack a size; the others show once, few, many or a class for expanded clones.

NA,NA,TRBV6-6,TRBJ2-5,CASSYSISGYQETQYF,TGTGCCAGCAGTTACTCGATAAGTGGCTACCAAGAGACCCAGTACTTC
TRBD2,NA,TRBV7-2,TRBJ2-7,CASSLADGGEQYF,TGTGCCAGCAGCTTAGCGGACGGGGGGGAGCAGTACTTC
NA,few,TRBV7-9,TRBJ1-2,CASSFTRSANYGYTF,TGTGCCAGCAGCTTCACGAGAAGCGCGAACTATGGCTACACCTTC
TRBD2,NA,TRBV25-1,TRBJ2-1,CASSLAGGNYNEQFF,TGTGCCAGCAGTTTAGCGGGAGGGAACTACAATGAGCAGTTCTTC
NA,NA,TRBV4-1,TRBJ1-1,CASSQGRGPWRTEAFF,TGCGCCAGCAGCCAGGGGCGTGGGCCCTGGAGGACTGAAGCTTTCTTT
NA,NA,TRBV28,TRBJ2-7,CASRTGYSGSDEQYF,TGTGCCAGCAGGACAGGGTACAGCGGGAGCGACGAGCAGTACTTC
NA,NA,TRBV4-2,TRBJ1-1,CASSPQRVSNTEAFF,TGTGCCAGCAGCCCGCAACGAGTCTCGAACACTGAAGCTTTCTTT
NA,medium-sized,TRBV2,TRBJ1-4,CASSGVGEGTTNEKLFF,TGTGCCAGCAGTGGAGTAGGGGAGGGTACAACTAATGAAAAACTGTTTTTT
NA,few,TRBV5-4,TRBJ1-1,CASSWNRDRAFF,TGTGCCAGCAGCTGGAACAGGGATAGGGCTTTCTTT
NA,NA,TRBV4-1,TRBJ1-2,CASSTTGKRYGYTF,TGCGCCAGCAGCACGACAGGAAAACGCTATGGCTACACCTTC
NA,NA,TRBV4-3,TRBJ2-7,CASSQQAGEVYEQYF,TGCGCCAGCAGCCAGCAGGCAGGGGAGGTCTACGAGCAGTACTTC
TRBD1,NA,TRBV10-3,TRBJ2-1,CAISDRDISYNEQFF,TGTGCCATCAGCGACAGGGATATCTCCTACAATGAGCAGTTCTTC
NA,few,TRBV11-2,TRBJ2-3,CASSWGTDTQYF,TGTGCCAGCAGCTGGGGCACAGATACGCAGTATTTT
NA,NA,TRBV27,TRBJ2-2,CASSLQGYSWVGTGELFF,TGTGCCAGCAGTTTACAGGGCTATAGCTGGGTAGGAACCGGGGAGCTGTTTTTT
NA,NA,TRBV29-1,TRBJ1-5,CSVAPEINQPQHF,TGCAGCGTCGCCCCAGAGATTAATCAGCCCCAGCATTTT
NA,NA,TRBV5-1,TRBJ2-1,CASRGDVYNEQFF,TGCGCCAGCAGGGGGGATGTATACAATGAGCAGTTCTTC
NA,once,TRBV4-1,TRBJ1-2,CASSQAQGGNYGYTF,TGCGCCAGCAGCCAAGCGCAGGGAGGTAACTATGGCTACACCTTC
NA,once,TRBV2,TRBJ2-1,CASKRATLVQNEQFF,TGTGCCAGCAAGAGGGCCACTTTGGTTCAAAATGAGCAGTTCTTC
NA,NA,TRBV7-2,TRBJ2-5,CASSRPAGSQYF,TGTGCCAGCAGCCGCCCGGCGGGTTCCCAGTACTTC
NA,NA,TRBV28,TRBJ1-5,CASSQAVGGGSRQPQHF,TGTGCCAGCAGCCAGGCCGTGGGGGGGGGCTCGAGGCAGCCCCAGCATTTT
TRBD1,NA,TRBV15,TRBJ1-5,CATSRRTGGFSNQPQHF,TGTGCCACCAGCAGGCGGACAGGGGGCTTTAGCAATCAGCCCCAGCATTTT
TRBD1,NA,TRBV28,TRBJ1-5,CASSQTIGTGSAPHF,TGTGCCAGCAGTCAAACAATTGGGACAGGTAGTGCCCCGCATTTT
NA,once,TRBV11-2,TRBJ2-7,CASSPPTHREQYF,TGTGCCAGCAGCCCCCCGACCCATAGGGAGCAGTACTTC
NA,NA,TRBV30,TRBJ2-3,CAWSPHRDTQYF,TGTGCCTGGAGCCCTCACCGAGATACGCAGTATTTT
NA,NA,TRBV7-6,TRBJ2-1,CASSLNNEQFF,TGTGCCAGCAGCCTAAACAATGAGCAGTTCTTC
NA,NA,TRBV15,TRBJ2-7,CATSRDKLRGNEQYF,TGTGCCACCAGCAGAGATAAATTGCGAGGGAACGAGCAGTACTTC
TRBD2,NA,TRBV30,TRBJ2-3,CAWDKLAVQGTQYF,TGTGCCTGGGACAAACTAGCGGTTCAAGGTACGCAGTATTTT
TRBD2,NA,TRBV6-5,TRBJ2-2,CASSRTSGYTGELFF,TGTGCCAGCAGTCGGACTAGCGGGTACACCGGGGAGCTGTTTTTT
NA,once,TRBV7-9,TRBJ1-4,CASSPGEGAYNEKLFF,TGTGCCAGCAGCCCAGGGGAGGGCGCGTACAATGAAAAACTGTTTTTT
TRBD2,NA,TRBV10-3,TRBJ2-1,CATLAGHNNEQFF,TGTGCCACCCTAGCGGGGCACAACAATGAGCAGTTCTTC
NA,NA,TRBV5-1,TRBJ2-7,CASSWAEPSGEQYF,TGCGCCAGCAGCTGGGCGGAACCATCTGGCGAGCAGTACTTC
TRBD1,NA,TRBV2,TRBJ1-5,CASSAGQSNQPQHF,TGTGCCAGCAGTGCGGGACAGAGCAATCAGCCCCAGCATTTT
NA,NA,TRBV7-9,TRBJ2-7,CASSWETDSYEQYF,TGTGCCAGCAGCTGGGAGACAGATTCCTACGAGCAGTACTTC
NA,NA,TRBV5-6,TRBJ2-1,CASSFGRRAYNEQFF,TGTGCCAGCAGCTTCGGGCGCCGAGCCTACAATGAGCAGTTCTTC
TRBD2,NA,TRBV30,TRBJ2-3,CAWSAPGGHTQYF,TGTGCCTGGAGTGCTCCGGGAGGCCATACGCAGTATTTT
NA,NA,TRBV2,TRBJ2-1,CASRLLSYNEQFF,TGTGCCAGCAGGCTACTTTCCTACAATGAGCAGTTCTTC
NA,NA,TRBV6-5,TRBJ2-2,CASSYRGRDTGELFF,TGTGCCAGCAGTTACAGGGGTCGGGACACCGGGGAGCTGTTTTTT
NA,few,TRBV19,TRBJ1-5,CASSIEGTGLNQPQHF,TGTGCCAGTAGTATAGAGGGAACGGGACTCAATCAGCCCCAGCATTTT
NA,NA,TRBV5-1,TRBJ1-1,CASSSRNMNTEAFF,TGCGCCAGCAGCTCCCGAAACATGAACACTGAAGCTTTCTTT
NA,NA,TRBV4-1,TRBJ2-5,CASSQDLTSGETQYF,TGCGCCAGCAGCCAAGATTTAACAAGTGGGGAGACCCAGTACTTC
NA,NA,TRBV19,TRBJ1-2,CASSVEHRVGYGYTF,TGTGCCAGTAGTGTGGAGCACAGGGTAGGATATGGCTACACCTTC
TRBD2,NA,TRBV7-2,TRBJ2-3,CASSLERTSGRGDTQYF,TGTGCCAGCAGCTTAGAGCGGACTAGCGGGAGGGGCGATACGCAGTATTTT
NA,NA,TRBV4-2,TRBJ1-3,CASSQGEDSGNTIYF,TGTGCCAGCAGCCAAGGGGAGGATTCTGGAAACACCATATATTTT
NA,NA,TRBV10-1,TRBJ2-7,CASSESRYEQYF,TGCGCCAGCAGTGAGTCGAGATACGAGCAGTACTTC
NA,NA,TRBV28,TRBJ2-5,CASSLSGRSQETQYF,TGTGCCAGCAGTTTATCCGGCAGGTCACAAGAGACCCAGTACTTC